A selection of T cell receptor beta chains follows, all from one sample in a study of graft-versus-host responses after intestinal transplantation. These TCRs are of unknown antigen specificity. The data were produced by immunoSEQ multiplex PCR, yet TCRdb's version contains in-frame clones alone and is incomplete. Seen here are under 100,000 clones, roughly 92% observed once, and the top ten hold roughly 0.4%. This material consisted of unstimulated CD8+ T cells sorted from spleen or lymph node cells, taken before transplant. These receptor sequences come from a human donor who was the organ donor for an intestinal transplant. The CDR3 runs from the conserved cysteine through the conserved F or W. The D gene is left open where the match is weak. Size is omitted from some rows. Given values are once, few, many or a class for expanded clones.

TRBD2,TRBJ2-7,TRBV4-3,.,14,TGCGCCAGCAGCCAAGGGACTAGCCCCTACGAGCAGTACTTC,CASSQGTSPYEQYF
.,TRBJ1-2,TRBV4-1,.,17,TGCGCCAGCAGCCACCCATTGAGGGGGAAAGCTAACTATGGCTACACCTTC,CASSHPLRGKANYGYTF
TRBD1,TRBJ1-1,TRBV6-1,.,15,TGTGCCAGCAGAACATGGACAGGCCTCAAAGCTGAAGCTTTCTTT,CASRTWTGLKAEAFF
.,TRBJ1-1,TRBV7-8,.,15,TGTGCCAGCAGCCCCCGCCCAGGGGCTGGCACTGAAGCTTTCTTT,CASSPRPGAGTEAFF
TRBD2,TRBJ2-5,TRBV29-1,.,14,TGCAGCGTTGAAATGGCCAGCGGGGAAGAGACCCAGTACTTC,CSVEMASGEETQYF
TRBD2,TRBJ2-1,TRBV6-6,.,15,TGTGCCAGCACCCAAAGACTAGCCGCCTACAATGAGCAGTTCTTC,CASTQRLAAYNEQFF
.,TRBJ1-6,TRBV27,.,13,TGTGCCAGCAGTTTGGCGGGAAATTCACCCCTCCACTTT,CASSLAGNSPLHF
.,TRBJ1-6,TRBV6-5,.,13,TGTGCCAGCAGTTATTTCGGGAGTTCACCCCTCCACTTT,CASSYFGSSPLHF
.,TRBJ1-1,TRBV5-4,.,13,TGTGCCAGCAGCCCGGAGACTTCTACTGAAGCTTTCTTT,CASSPETSTEAFF
.,TRBJ2-7,TRBV9,once,13,TGTGCCAGCAGCGTCGACGGGACCTACGAGCAGTACTTC,CASSVDGTYEQYF
TRBD1,TRBJ2-2,TRBV28,once,17,TGTGCCAGCAGTTGGAAACAGGGGGCTACGAACACCGGGGAGCTGTTTTTT,CASSWKQGATNTGELFF
.,TRBJ2-3,TRBV19,.,13,TGTGCCAGTAGTATAGCAAGCACAGATACGCAGTATTTT,CASSIASTDTQYF
TRBD1,TRBJ1-6,TRBV5-4,.,15,TGTGCCAGCAGCTTGTCCGACAGGGGGAACTCACCCCTCCACTTT,CASSLSDRGNSPLHF
.,TRBJ2-7,TRBV7-9,.,14,TGTGCCAGCAGCTCCCGGACTGAGACCTACGAGCAGTACTTC,CASSSRTETYEQYF
.,TRBJ2-7,TRBV4-1,once,15,TGCGCCAGCAGCCAAGATAAGGGGCTGGGGTACGAGCAGTACTTC,CASSQDKGLGYEQYF
.,TRBJ2-1,TRBV4-3,.,15,TGCGCCAGCAGCCAAGAAGAGGGTGACTACAATGAGCAGTTCTTC,CASSQEEGDYNEQFF
.,TRBJ1-3,TRBV6-6,.,16,TGTGCCAGCAGTAGCACCAGGGGAGGGACTGGAAACACCATATATTTT,CASSSTRGGTGNTIYF
TRBD2,TRBJ2-7,TRBV4-1,.,16,TGCGCCAGCAGCCAATACATAGCGGGGGGGTTCTACGAGCAGTACTTC,CASSQYIAGGFYEQYF
TRBD2,TRBJ2-1,TRBV11-2,.,18,TGTGCCAGCGTGTCCCTCAGCGGGGGGGCCTCAGTATTAAATGAGCAGTTCTTC,CASVSLSGGASVLNEQFF
TRBD1,TRBJ2-7,TRBV9,.,14,TGTGCCAGCAGCCCAAGGACAGGGCGCGAGGAGCAGTACTTC,CASSPRTGREEQYF
TRBD1,TRBJ1-2,TRBV11-1,.,16,TGTGCCAGCAGTCCCCTGGAAGACAGGGGATACTATGGCTACACCTTC,CASSPLEDRGYYGYTF
TRBD2,TRBJ2-1,TRBV25-1,.,15,TGTGCCAGCAGTGATAGAGCGGGGGAAGGGGGTGAGCAGTTCTTC,CASSDRAGEGGEQFF
TRBD2,TRBJ2-1,TRBV15,.,16,TGTGCCACCAGCAGAGATTTAGCGGGGCTCTTCAATGAGCAGTTCTTC,CATSRDLAGLFNEQFF
TRBD1,TRBJ2-5,TRBV11-2,.,13,TGTGCCAGCCTCCTCGGGGGACAGGGCGTCCAGTACTTC,CASLLGGQGVQYF
.,TRBJ1-2,TRBV15,.,14,TGTGCCACCGGGCGGCGGGGCGCGGGCTATGGCTACACCTTC,CATGRRGAGYGYTF
.,TRBJ2-2,TRBV7-3,once,14,TGTGCCAGCAGCCGTACAGGTGACACCGGGGAGCTGTTTTTT,CASSRTGDTGELFF
.,TRBJ2-7,TRBV29-1,once,12,TGCAGCGTGAGGCGGAGCTCCTACGAGCAGTACTTC,CSVRRSSYEQYF
.,TRBJ2-7,TRBV7-9,.,13,TGTGCCAGCAGCCCAGGTGCGTCCTACGAGCAGTACTTC,CASSPGASYEQYF
.,TRBJ2-1,TRBV25-1,.,15,TGTGCCAGCAGCGAGGGGGAAGACTCCTACAATGAGCAGTTCTTC,CASSEGEDSYNEQFF
.,TRBJ2-1,TRBV13,.,15,TGTGCCAGCAGCAACCGGGACTCTCATTACAATGAGCAGTTCTTC,CASSNRDSHYNEQFF
.,TRBJ1-5,TRBV7-2,.,15,TGTGCCAGCAGCTTAGGAGGGTATAGCAATCAGCCCCAGCATTTT,CASSLGGYSNQPQHF
.,TRBJ2-7,TRBV4-1,.,14,TGCGCCAGCAGCCAAGTCCAGGCTGGATACGAGCAGTACTTC,CASSQVQAGYEQYF
.,TRBJ2-5,TRBV5-1,.,15,TGCGCCAGCAGCTTGTGGCGCGGTGAAGGAGAGACCCAGTACTTC,CASSLWRGEGETQYF
TRBD2,TRBJ2-1,TRBV4-1,.,14,TGCGCCAGCCGCGTCGGGGAGGGGACGGGTGAGCAGTTCTTC,CASRVGEGTGEQFF
TRBD2,TRBJ2-3,TRBV11-2,once,15,TGTGCCAGCAGCTTACTAGCGGATTTTACAGATACGCAGTATTTT,CASSLLADFTDTQYF
.,TRBJ1-2,TRBV5-4,once,14,TGTGCCAGCAGCTTGGACAGGTCGACCTATGGCTACACCTTC,CASSLDRSTYGYTF
TRBD1,TRBJ2-5,TRBV18,.,15,TGTGCCAGCTCACGGTGGACAGGGCTCGGGGAGACCCAGTACTTC,CASSRWTGLGETQYF
.,TRBJ1-4,TRBV25-1,.,13,TGTGCCAGCAGACTAGACCCTTCCGGAAAACTGTTTTTT,CASRLDPSGKLFF
.,TRBJ2-2,TRBV7-9,.,14,TGTGCCAGCAGTTATCAGGGAAACACCGGGGAGCTGTTTTTT,CASSYQGNTGELFF
.,TRBJ1-1,TRBV19,few,12,TGTGCCAGTAGTATCCTATCTTCGCAAGCTTTCTTT,CASSILSSQAFF
TRBD2,TRBJ2-1,TRBV4-3,.,15,TGCGCCAGCAGCCAAGGGGCGGGGGGGGGTAATGAGCAGTTCTTC,CASSQGAGGGNEQFF
TRBD2,TRBJ2-5,TRBV25-1,.,16,TGTGCCAGCAGTGAATGGCGCGGGGGGGCCGGTGAGACCCAGTACTTC,CASSEWRGGAGETQYF
.,TRBJ1-1,TRBV4-1,.,12,TGCGCCAGCAGCCAAGTTGGGGACAAAGCTTTCTTT,CASSQVGDKAFF
.,TRBJ1-5,TRBV4-1,.,16,TGCGCCAGCAGCCAAGCTCAGGGTTTTGCTAATCAGCCCCAGCATTTT,CASSQAQGFANQPQHF
.,TRBJ1-2,TRBV7-9,.,13,TGTGCCAGCAGCTTAGATGCAGGGAAGGGCTACACCTTC,CASSLDAGKGYTF
TRBD1,TRBJ1-1,TRBV5-4,.,12,TGTGCCACCCGACAGGGGGGAACTGAAGCTTTCTTT,CATRQGGTEAFF
TRBD2,TRBJ2-2,TRBV29-1,.,16,TGCAGCGGGATTCTAGCGGGGGGGACCAACACCGGGGAGCTGTTTTTT,CSGILAGGTNTGELFF
TRBD2,TRBJ2-5,TRBV11-2,.,16,TGTGCCAGCAGCCCTGGACTAGCTACGGTTATGGAGACCCAGTACTTC,CASSPGLATVMETQYF
.,TRBJ2-3,TRBV10-3,.,15,TGTGCCATCGGTGAGTCGTGGGGAGCTACAGATACGCAGTATTTT,CAIGESWGATDTQYF
TRBD1,TRBJ2-1,TRBV7-3,.,15,TGTGCCAGCAGCTTAATCTTTGAACAGGGGAGTGAGCAGTTCTTC,CASSLIFEQGSEQFF
.,TRBJ2-5,TRBV11-3,.,15,TGTGCCAGCAGCTCCCTACTAATCCTGGAAGAGACCCAGTACTTC,CASSSLLILEETQYF
TRBD1,TRBJ1-2,TRBV28,.,14,TGTGCCAGCAGCCGAAGACAGGGTGACTATGGCTACACCTTC,CASSRRQGDYGYTF
.,TRBJ1-2,TRBV6-5,.,15,TGTGCCAGCCACGGACCTGGTAGGACAGACTATGGCTACACCTTC,CASHGPGRTDYGYTF
.,TRBJ2-2,TRBV19,.,14,TGTGCCAGCGCTTTGGACAGATCACACGGGGAGCTGTTTTTT,CASALDRSHGELFF
TRBD1,TRBJ2-5,TRBV7-9,.,16,TGTGCCAGCAGCCTCCCCGGGACAGAGGCAGGAGAGACCCAGTACTTC,CASSLPGTEAGETQYF
.,TRBJ2-2,TRBV4-1,.,16,TGCGCCAGCAGCGTCATGGGGGGTCGAAACACCGGGGAGCTGTTTTTT,CASSVMGGRNTGELFF
TRBD1,TRBJ2-7,TRBV6-1,.,16,TGTGCCAGCAGTGAATCCGGGGACAGGGTACTCTACGAGCAGTACTTC,CASSESGDRVLYEQYF
.,TRBJ2-7,TRBV6-5,.,14,TGTGCCAGCAGATATGACTCGAGTCCCTACGAGCAGTACTTC,CASRYDSSPYEQYF
TRBD2,TRBJ2-3,TRBV4-2,few,15,TGTGCCAGCAGCCATTACGGGGGGACCACAGATACGCAGTATTTT,CASSHYGGTTDTQYF